Sequencing of this T cell receptor beta chain was carried out in a study of control samples from healthy donors and cancer patients. Assay used: immunoSEQ multiplex PCR; TCRdb lists only in-frame clones, some missing. The top ten clones hold over 30% of a sample with more than 85,000 clones, around 84% of them seen once. This clone is deemed medium-sized. With V trimmed by 7 bases and J by 6 bases, 2 bases remained unmatched. Germline V lookup: CDR1 LNHDA, CDR2 SQIVND (reference sequence). The CDR3 is made up of 13 amino acids. This chain joins TRBV19 and TRBJ2-3; 12 nucleotides line up with TRBD2. The sequencing input was PBMCs. This TCR came from a man between 65 and 80 years old with lung cancer. CDR3 coding DNA: TGTGCCAGTACTAGCGGGGGGGGCGATACGCAGTATTTT. Protein product: CASTSGGGDTQYF.